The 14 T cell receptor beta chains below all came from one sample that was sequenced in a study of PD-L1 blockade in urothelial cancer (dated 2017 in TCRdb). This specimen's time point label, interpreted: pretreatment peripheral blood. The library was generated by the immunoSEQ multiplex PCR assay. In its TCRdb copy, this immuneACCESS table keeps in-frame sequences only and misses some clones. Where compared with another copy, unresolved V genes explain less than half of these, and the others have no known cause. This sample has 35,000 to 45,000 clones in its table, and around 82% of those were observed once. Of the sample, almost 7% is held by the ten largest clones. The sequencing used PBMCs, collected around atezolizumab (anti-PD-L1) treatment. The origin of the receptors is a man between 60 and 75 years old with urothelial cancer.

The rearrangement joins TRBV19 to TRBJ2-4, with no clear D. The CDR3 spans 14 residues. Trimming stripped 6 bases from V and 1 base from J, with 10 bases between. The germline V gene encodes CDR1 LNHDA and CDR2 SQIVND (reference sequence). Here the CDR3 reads CASRTAGAKNIQYF. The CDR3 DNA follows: TGTGCCAGTAGGACGGCCGGGGCCAAAAACATTCAGTACTTC.

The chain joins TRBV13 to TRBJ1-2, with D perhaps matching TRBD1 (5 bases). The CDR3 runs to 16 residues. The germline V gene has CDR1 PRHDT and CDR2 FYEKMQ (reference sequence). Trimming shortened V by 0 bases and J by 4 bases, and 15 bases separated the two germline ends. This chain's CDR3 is CASSLGPQGPIYGYTF. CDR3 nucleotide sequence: TGTGCCAGCAGCTTAGGCCCCCAGGGCCCCATCTATGGCTACACCTTC.

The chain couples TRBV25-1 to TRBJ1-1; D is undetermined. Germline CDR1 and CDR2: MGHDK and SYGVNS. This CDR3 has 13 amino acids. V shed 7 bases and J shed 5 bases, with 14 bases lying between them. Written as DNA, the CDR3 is TGTGCCAGCACGCCTAGGAGAGGGACTGAAGCTTTCTTT. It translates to CASTPRRGTEAFF.

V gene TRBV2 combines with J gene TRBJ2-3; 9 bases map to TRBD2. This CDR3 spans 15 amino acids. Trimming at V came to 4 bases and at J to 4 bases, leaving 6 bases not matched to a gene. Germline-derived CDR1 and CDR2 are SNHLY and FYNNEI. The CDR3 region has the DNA TGTGCCAGCAGTGGGGAGCGGGGGGTTGCAGATACGCAGTATTTT. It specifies CASSGERGVADTQYF.

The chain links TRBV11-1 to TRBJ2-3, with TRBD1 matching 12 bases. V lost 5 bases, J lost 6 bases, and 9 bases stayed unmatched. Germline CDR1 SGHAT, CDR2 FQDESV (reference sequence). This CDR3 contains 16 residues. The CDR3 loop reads CASSPRDRGRDDTQYF. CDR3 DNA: TGTGCCAGCAGCCCCCGGGACAGGGGGCGCGACGATACGCAGTATTTT.

CDR3 sequence: CASSIDHRNGYEQYF. In nucleotides, the CDR3 is TGTGCCAGTAGTATAGATCACAGGAACGGCTACGAGCAGTACTTC. The chain carries TRBV19 and TRBJ2-7; TRBD1 is a possible D gene (5 bases). Germline CDR1 reads LNHDA; CDR2 reads SQIVND (reference sequence). The CDR3 sequence is 15 residues long. Trimming pared 0 bases from V and 3 bases from J, leaving 12 bases between.

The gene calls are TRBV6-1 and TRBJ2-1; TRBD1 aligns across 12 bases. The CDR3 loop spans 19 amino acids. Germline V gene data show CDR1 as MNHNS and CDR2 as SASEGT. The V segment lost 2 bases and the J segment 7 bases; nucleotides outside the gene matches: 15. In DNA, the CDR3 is TGTGCCAGCAGTGAAAGCGGGCTGGGCGGGACAGGGGGCATTAATGAGCAGTTCTTC. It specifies CASSESGLGGTGGINEQFF.

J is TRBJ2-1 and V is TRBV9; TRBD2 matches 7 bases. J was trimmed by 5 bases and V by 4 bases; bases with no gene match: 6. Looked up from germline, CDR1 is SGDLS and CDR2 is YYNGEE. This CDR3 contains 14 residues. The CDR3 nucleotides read TGTGCCAGCAGCTTAGAGGGAGGGGACAATGAGCAGTTCTTC. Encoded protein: CASSLEGGDNEQFF.

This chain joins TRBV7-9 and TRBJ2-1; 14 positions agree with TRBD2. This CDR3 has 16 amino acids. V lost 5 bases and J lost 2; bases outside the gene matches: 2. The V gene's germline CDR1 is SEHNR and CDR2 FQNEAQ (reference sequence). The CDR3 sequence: CASSMGLAGAYNEQFF. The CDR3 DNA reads TGTGCCAGCAGCATGGGACTAGCGGGAGCCTACAATGAGCAGTTCTTC.

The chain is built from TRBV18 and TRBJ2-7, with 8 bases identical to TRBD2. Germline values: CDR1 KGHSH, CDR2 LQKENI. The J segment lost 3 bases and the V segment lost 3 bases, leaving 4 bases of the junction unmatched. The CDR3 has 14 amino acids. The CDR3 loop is CASSPSSGLYEQYF. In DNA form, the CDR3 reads TGTGCCAGCTCACCCTCTAGCGGGCTCTACGAGCAGTACTTC.

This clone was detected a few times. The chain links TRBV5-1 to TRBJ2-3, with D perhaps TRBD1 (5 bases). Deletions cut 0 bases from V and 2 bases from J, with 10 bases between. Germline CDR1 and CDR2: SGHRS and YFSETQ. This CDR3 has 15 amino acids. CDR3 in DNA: TGCGCCAGCAGCTTGGTCCGACAGAACACAGATACGCAGTATTTT. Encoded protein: CASSLVRQNTDTQYF.

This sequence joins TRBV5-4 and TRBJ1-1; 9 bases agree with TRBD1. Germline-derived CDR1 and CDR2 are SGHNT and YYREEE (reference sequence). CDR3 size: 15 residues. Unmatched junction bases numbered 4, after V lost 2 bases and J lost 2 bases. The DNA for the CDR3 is TGTGCCAGCAGCTTAACAGGGGGCTTTAACACTGAAGCTTTCTTT. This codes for CASSLTGGFNTEAFF.

CDR3 residues: CASTPGNTGELFF. In DNA form, the CDR3 reads TGCGCCAGCACCCCGGGTAACACCGGGGAGCTGTTTTTT. The chain recombines TRBV5-1 with TRBJ2-2; no reliable D call. This CDR3 has 13 residues. Germline V gives CDR1 SGHRS, CDR2 YFSETQ. Trimming pared 6 bases from V and 2 bases from J, leaving 8 bases between.

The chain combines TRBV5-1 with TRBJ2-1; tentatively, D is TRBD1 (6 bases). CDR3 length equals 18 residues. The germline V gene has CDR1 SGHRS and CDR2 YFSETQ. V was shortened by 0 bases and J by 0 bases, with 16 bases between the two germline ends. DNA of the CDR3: TGCGCCAGCAGCTTGGATTTAGGACAGACGAGCTCCTACAATGAGCAGTTCTTC. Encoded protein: CASSLDLGQTSSYNEQFF.